This T cell receptor beta chain was sequenced during a study of shared clonotypes between healthy human individuals. Study results and caveats: Depth was large, yet rarefaction showed that sorted-subset sequencing was incomplete. Only blood was sampled; tissue repertoires likely differ.

Here immunoSEQ multiplex PCR was the method, and the copy in TCRdb shows in-frame clones only, minus some. The table includes 2 million to 2.5 million clones, roughly 91% detected once. A remark on this clone: The antigen remains undetermined. The sample contains more than one DNA sequence encoding this CDR3.

As defined, naive CD8 cells were CD45RO-negative and positively selected for CCR7, with terminally differentiated effector memory CD45RA+ cells excluded. Between the trimmed V and J ends, which lost 6 bases and 4 bases, there was a span of 16 bases. Germline V CDR1 and CDR2: SQVTM, ANQGSEA. This CDR3 has 13 residues. This TCR came from a young man in good health. Some clones in this sample may be carry-over from other donors' samples. Sequencing was done on a sample of naive CD8+ T cells from PBMCs. This chain connects TRBV29-1 to TRBJ2-7, with D possibly matching TRBD1 (7 bases). Here the CDR3 reads CSVQGGGSYEQYF. CDR3 sequence (DNA): TGCAGCGTGCAAGGAGGGGGCAGTTACGAGCAGTACTTC.